This T cell receptor (beta chain) was sequenced during a study of cytotoxic CD8 clonotypes in ibrutinib-treated CLL. CDR1 LNHNV and CDR2 YYDKDF come from the germline V gene (reference sequence). V was pared by 0 bases and J by 1 base, with 11 bases between. The CDR3 loop spans 16 amino acids. Some clones are missing from TCRdb's copy, which holds only in-frame ones; the method was immunoSEQ multiplex PCR. The repertoire holds more than 55,000 clones, 71% seen once, with about two fifths in the top ten. Material: PBMCs, obtained after 12 months of ibrutinib treatment. The TCR was taken from a human donor with chronic lymphocytic leukemia. This chain joins TRBV15 and TRBJ2-3; no reliable D call. The CDR3 protein is CATSRDGRAGTDTQYF. The CDR3, as DNA: TGTGCCACCAGCAGAGATGGCAGAGCTGGCACAGATACGCAGTATTTT.